This T cell receptor beta chain was captured by sequencing in a study of blood T cells in healthy people across ages. General study points: Per million T cells, the diversity of TCR beta decreased roughly linearly as age advanced.

Per sample, extraction of total RNA gave at least 5.5 micrograms in every case. The table lists this clonotype with a few counts. Its antigen is undetermined. A second PCR, run for about 7 to 11 cycles, used a sample-barcoded 5' primer plus a J-beta primer mix. Every single cDNA molecule received a tag from a template-switch adaptor with 12 random nucleotides. From the 5' RACE reads, TCRdb called clonotypes with MiXCR, one entry per CDR3 protein. The sample carries around 650,000 distinct CDR3 sequences, over 40% recorded once. The length of the CDR3 is 14 residues. J gave up 6 bases and V 5 bases, and 5 bases lay outside the gene matches. CDR1 and CDR2 from the germline V gene are SGHVS and FNYEAQ.

The receptor comes from a man of 80 years or more in good health. This chain connects TRBV7-6 to TRBJ2-1; the match to TRBD1 covers 9 bases. The specimen was blood. CDR3 sequence: CASSDRDRVNEQFF. The CDR3 nucleotides are TGTGCCAGCAGCGACCGGGACAGGGTCAATGAGCAGTTCTTC.